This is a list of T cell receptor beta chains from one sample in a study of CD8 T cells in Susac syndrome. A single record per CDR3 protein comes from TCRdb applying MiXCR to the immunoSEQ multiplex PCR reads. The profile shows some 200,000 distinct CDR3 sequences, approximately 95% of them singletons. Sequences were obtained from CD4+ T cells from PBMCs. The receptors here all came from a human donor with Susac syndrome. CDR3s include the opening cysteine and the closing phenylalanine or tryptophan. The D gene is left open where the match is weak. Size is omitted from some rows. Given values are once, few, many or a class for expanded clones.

CDR3 protein: CAGIISTDTQYF
CDR3 DNA: TGTGCCGGGATCATCAGCACAGATACGCAGTATTTT
J gene: TRBJ2-3
clone size: .
V gene: TRBV6-5
D gene: .

CDR3 protein: CASSRLRGQAISPLHF
CDR3 DNA: TGTGCCAGCAGCCGTCTGAGGGGACAGGCTATTTCACCCCTCCACTTT
J gene: TRBJ1-6
clone size: .
V gene: TRBV7-2
D gene: TRBD1

CDR3 protein: CASSPLRSGLSGNTIYF
CDR3 DNA: TGTGCCAGCTCACCATTAAGGTCAGGCCTCTCTGGAAACACCATATATTTT
J gene: TRBJ1-3
clone size: .
V gene: TRBV18
D gene: .

CDR3 protein: CASSVSGLAPEQYF
CDR3 DNA: TGTGCCAGCAGCGTATCCGGACTAGCACCCGAGCAGTACTTC
J gene: TRBJ2-7
clone size: .
V gene: TRBV9
D gene: TRBD2

CDR3 protein: CASSPVGGRAGANVLTF
CDR3 DNA: TGTGCCAGCAGCCCGGTGGGGGGGCGCGCTGGGGCCAACGTCCTGACTTTC
J gene: TRBJ2-6
clone size: .
V gene: TRBV3-1
D gene: .

CDR3 protein: CASSLQGPIQYF
CDR3 DNA: TGTGCCAGCAGCTTACAGGGGCCCATTCAGTACTTC
J gene: TRBJ2-4
clone size: once
V gene: TRBV7-9
D gene: .

CDR3 protein: CASSYGRVGETQYF
CDR3 DNA: TGTGCCAGCAGTTATGGGCGAGTGGGAGAGACCCAGTACTTC
J gene: TRBJ2-5
clone size: .
V gene: TRBV6-2/TRBV6-3
D gene: .

CDR3 protein: CAWSTGGLGNQPQHF
CDR3 DNA: TGTGCCTGGAGTACAGGGGGCCTGGGCAATCAGCCCCAGCATTTT
J gene: TRBJ1-5
clone size: .
V gene: TRBV30
D gene: TRBD1

CDR3 protein: CASSQDRRRTQAFF
CDR3 DNA: TGCGCCAGCAGCCAAGATAGGAGAAGAACCCAAGCTTTCTTT
J gene: TRBJ1-1
clone size: .
V gene: TRBV4-3
D gene: .

CDR3 protein: CSVAGGGMTPQHF
CDR3 DNA: TGCAGCGTTGCAGGGGGCGGAATGACTCCCCAGCATTTT
J gene: TRBJ1-5
clone size: .
V gene: TRBV29-1
D gene: TRBD1

CDR3 protein: CSVVPGYAKNIQYF
CDR3 DNA: TGCAGCGTTGTCCCGGGGTACGCCAAAAACATTCAGTACTTC
J gene: TRBJ2-4
clone size: .
V gene: TRBV29-1
D gene: .

CDR3 protein: CASSGTGHRNYGYTF
CDR3 DNA: TGTGCCAGCAGCGGAACGGGACATCGCAACTATGGCTACACCTTC
J gene: TRBJ1-2
clone size: .
V gene: TRBV13
D gene: .

CDR3 protein: CSAIGLAQASDTQYF
CDR3 DNA: TGCAGTGCTATCGGACTAGCCCAGGCCTCGGATACGCAGTATTTT
J gene: TRBJ2-3
clone size: .
V gene: TRBV20-1
D gene: TRBD2

CDR3 protein: CSAPRGGTDTQYF
CDR3 DNA: TGCAGCGCACCACGGGGGGGGACAGATACGCAGTATTTT
J gene: TRBJ2-3
clone size: .
V gene: TRBV29-1
D gene: TRBD2

CDR3 protein: CASSQGQGGTGELFF
CDR3 DNA: TGTGCCAGCAGTCAAGGGCAGGGCGGCACCGGGGAGCTGTTTTTT
J gene: TRBJ2-2
clone size: .
V gene: TRBV5-6
D gene: .

CDR3 protein: CSANRRAAGANVLTF
CDR3 DNA: TGCAGTGCTAATAGGAGGGCTGCTGGGGCCAACGTCCTGACTTTC
J gene: TRBJ2-6
clone size: .
V gene: TRBV20-1
D gene: .